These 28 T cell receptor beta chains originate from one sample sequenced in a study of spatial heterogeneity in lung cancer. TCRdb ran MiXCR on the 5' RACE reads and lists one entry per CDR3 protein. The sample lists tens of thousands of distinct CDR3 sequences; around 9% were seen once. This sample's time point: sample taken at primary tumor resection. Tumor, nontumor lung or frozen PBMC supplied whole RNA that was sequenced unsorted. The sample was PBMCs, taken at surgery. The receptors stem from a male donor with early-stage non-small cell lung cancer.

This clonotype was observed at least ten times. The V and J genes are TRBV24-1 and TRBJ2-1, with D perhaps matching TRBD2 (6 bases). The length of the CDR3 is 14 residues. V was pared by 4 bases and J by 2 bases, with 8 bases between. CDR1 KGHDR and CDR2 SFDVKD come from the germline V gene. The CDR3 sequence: CATSDPGAYNEQFF. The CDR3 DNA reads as TGTGCCACCAGTGACCCGGGAGCCTACAATGAGCAGTTCTTC.

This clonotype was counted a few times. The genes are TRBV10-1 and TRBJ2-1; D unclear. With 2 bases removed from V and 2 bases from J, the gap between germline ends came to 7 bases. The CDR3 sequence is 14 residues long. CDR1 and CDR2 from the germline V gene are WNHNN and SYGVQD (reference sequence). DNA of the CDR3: TGCGCCAGCAGTGAGAGTGGGGCCTACAATGAGCAGTTCTTC. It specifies CASSESGAYNEQFF.

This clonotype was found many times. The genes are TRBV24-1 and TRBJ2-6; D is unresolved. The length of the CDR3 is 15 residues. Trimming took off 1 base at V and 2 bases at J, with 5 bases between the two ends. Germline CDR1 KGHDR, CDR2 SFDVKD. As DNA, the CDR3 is TGTGCCACCAGTGATTTTAGGGCTGGGGCCAACGTCCTGACTTTC. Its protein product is CATSDFRAGANVLTF.

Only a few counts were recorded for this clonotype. The CDR3: CSASTGGIRAFF. The CDR3 coding sequence is TGCAGTGCTTCTACAGGGGGCATCCGAGCTTTCTTT. The chain carries TRBV20-1 and TRBJ1-1; TRBD1 agrees at 9 bases. Per the germline V gene, CDR1 is DFQATT and CDR2 is SNEGSKA (reference sequence). This CDR3 has 12 residues. With 5 bases clipped from V and 10 bases from J, the junction kept 8 bases outside the gene matches.

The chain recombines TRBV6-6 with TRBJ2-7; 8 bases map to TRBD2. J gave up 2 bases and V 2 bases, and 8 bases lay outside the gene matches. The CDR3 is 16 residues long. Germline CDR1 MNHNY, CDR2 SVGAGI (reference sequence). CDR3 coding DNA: TGTGCCAGCAGTTACCCCCCCGGCGGGGGGACCTACGAGCAGTACTTC. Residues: CASSYPPGGGTYEQYF.

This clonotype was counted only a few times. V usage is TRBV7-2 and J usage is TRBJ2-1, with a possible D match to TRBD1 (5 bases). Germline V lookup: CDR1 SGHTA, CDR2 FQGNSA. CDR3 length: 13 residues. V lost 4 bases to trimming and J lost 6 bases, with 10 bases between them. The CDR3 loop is CASSSIGANEQFF. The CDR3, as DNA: TGTGCCAGCAGCTCGATAGGGGCCAATGAGCAGTTCTTC.

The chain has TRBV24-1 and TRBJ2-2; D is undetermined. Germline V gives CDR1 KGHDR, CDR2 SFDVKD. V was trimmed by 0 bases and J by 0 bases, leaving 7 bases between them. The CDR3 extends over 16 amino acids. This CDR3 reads CATSDLRAPNTGELFF. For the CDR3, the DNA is TGTGCCACCAGTGATTTGAGGGCTCCGAACACCGGGGAGCTGTTTTTT.

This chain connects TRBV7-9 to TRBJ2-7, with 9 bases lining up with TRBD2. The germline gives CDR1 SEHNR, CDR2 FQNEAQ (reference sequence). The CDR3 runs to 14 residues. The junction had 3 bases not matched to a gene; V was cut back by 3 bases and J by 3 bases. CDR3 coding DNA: TGTGCCAGCAGCTTGACTAGCGGCCTCTACGAGCAGTACTTC. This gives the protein CASSLTSGLYEQYF.

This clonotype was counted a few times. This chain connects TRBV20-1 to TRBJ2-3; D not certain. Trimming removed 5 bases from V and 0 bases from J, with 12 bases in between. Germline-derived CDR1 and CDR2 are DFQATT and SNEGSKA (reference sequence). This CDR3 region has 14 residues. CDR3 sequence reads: CSALHSRSTDTQYF. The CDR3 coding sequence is TGCAGTGCTCTCCACTCGCGTAGCACAGATACGCAGTATTTT.

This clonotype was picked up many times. The CDR3 nucleotides read TGTGCCAGCAGTTACGTTTGGGGCACTGAAGCTTTCTTT. It encodes CASSYVWGTEAFF. The rearrangement links TRBV6-2 or TRBV6-3 to TRBJ1-1; D not resolved. The CDR3 spans 13 residues. V lost 2 bases, J lost 4 bases, and 8 bases lay in between. Germline CDR1 and CDR2: MNHEY and SVGEGT.

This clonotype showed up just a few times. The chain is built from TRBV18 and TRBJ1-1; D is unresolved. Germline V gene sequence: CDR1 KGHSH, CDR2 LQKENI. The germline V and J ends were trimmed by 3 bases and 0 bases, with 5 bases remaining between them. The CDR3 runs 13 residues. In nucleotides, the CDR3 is TGTGCCAGCTCACCTGACTTGAACACTGAAGCTTTCTTT. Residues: CASSPDLNTEAFF.

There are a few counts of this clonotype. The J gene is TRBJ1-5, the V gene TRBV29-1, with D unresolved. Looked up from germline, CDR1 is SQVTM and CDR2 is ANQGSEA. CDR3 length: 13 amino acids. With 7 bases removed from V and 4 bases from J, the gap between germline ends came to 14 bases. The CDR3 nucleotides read TGCAGCGCCGCACAGAGTATGAATCAGCCCCAGCATTTT. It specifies CSAAQSMNQPQHF.

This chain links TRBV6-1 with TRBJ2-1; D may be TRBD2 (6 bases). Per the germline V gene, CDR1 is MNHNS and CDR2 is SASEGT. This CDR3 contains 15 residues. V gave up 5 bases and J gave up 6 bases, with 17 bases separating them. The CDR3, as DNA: TGTGCCAGCAGTTTACGACTAGGAAGCGGCAATGAGCAGTTCTTC. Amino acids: CASSLRLGSGNEQFF.

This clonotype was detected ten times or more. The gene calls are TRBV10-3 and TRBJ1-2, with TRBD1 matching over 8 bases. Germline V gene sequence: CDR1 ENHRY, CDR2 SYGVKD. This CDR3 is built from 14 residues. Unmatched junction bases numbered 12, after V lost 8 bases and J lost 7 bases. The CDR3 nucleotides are TGTGCCATCCCTAAGGACAGGGAAGGACTTGGCTACACCTTC. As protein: CAIPKDREGLGYTF.

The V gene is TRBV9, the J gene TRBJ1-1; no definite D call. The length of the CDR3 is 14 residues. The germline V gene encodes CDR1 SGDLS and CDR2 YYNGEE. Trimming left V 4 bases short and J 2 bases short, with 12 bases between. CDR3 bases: TGTGCCAGCAGCAAAGTCGGAGGAAACACTGAAGCTTTCTTT. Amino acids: CASSKVGGNTEAFF.

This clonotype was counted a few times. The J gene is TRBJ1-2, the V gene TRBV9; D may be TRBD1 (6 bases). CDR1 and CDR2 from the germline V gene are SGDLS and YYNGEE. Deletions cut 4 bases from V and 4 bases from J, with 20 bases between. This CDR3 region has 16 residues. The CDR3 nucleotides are TGTGCCAGCAGCTCCAGCCCTGGGGGCTACAGCTATGGCTACACCTTC. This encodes CASSSSPGGYSYGYTF.

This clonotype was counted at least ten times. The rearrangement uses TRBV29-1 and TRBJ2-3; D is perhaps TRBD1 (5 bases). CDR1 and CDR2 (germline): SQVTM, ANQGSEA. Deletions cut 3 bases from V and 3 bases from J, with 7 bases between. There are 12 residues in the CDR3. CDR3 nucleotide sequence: TGCAGCGTTGATCAGGGAACAGATACGCAGTATTTT. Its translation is CSVDQGTDTQYF.

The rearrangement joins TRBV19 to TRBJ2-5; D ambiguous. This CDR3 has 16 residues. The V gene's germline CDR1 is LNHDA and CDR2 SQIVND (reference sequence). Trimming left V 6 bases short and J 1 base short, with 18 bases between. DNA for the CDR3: TGTGCCAGTAGCCCCAGGAAGGGCATCGGCCAAGAGACCCAGTACTTC. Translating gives CASSPRKGIGQETQYF.

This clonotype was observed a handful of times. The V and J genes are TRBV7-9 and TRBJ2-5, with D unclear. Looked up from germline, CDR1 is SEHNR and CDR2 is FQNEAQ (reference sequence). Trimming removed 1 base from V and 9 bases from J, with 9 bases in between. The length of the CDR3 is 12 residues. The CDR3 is CASSLEHEAQYF. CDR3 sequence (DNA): TGTGCCAGCAGCTTAGAACACGAGGCCCAGTACTTC. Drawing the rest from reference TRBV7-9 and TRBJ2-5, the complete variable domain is DTGVSQNPRHKITKRGQNVTFRCDPISEHNRLYWYRQTLGQGPEFLTYFQNEAQLEKSRLLSDRFSAERPKGSFSTLEIQRTEQGDSAMYLCASSLEHEAQYFGPGTRLLVL.

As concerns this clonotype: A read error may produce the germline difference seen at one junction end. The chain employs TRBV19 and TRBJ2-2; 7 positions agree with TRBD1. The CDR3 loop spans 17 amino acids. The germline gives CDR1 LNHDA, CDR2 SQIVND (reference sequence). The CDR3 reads CASSPQGGPLRTGEQFF. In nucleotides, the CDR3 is TGTGCCAGTAGTCCCCAAGGGGGCCCCCTTAGAACCGGGGAGCAGTTTTTT. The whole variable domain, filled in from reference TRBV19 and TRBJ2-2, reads DGGITQSPKYLFRKEGQNVTLSCEQNLNHDAMYWYRQDPGQGLRLIYYSQIVNDFQKGDIAEGYSVSREKKESFPLTVTSAQKNPTAFYLCASSPQGGPLRTGEQFFGEGSRLTVL.

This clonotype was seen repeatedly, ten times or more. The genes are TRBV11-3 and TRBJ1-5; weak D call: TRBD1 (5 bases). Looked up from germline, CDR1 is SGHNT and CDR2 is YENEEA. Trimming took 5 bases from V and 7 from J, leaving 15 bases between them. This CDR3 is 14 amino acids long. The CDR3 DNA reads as TGTGCCAGCAGCAAGAGTCAGGGAAGACAGCCCCAGCATTTT. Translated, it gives CASSKSQGRQPQHF.

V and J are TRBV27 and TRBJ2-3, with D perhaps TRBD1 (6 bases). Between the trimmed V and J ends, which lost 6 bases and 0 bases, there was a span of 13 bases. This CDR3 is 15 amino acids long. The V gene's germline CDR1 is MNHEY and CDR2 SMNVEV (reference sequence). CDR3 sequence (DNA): TGTGCCAGCAGCCTCCGGGACAAAAGCACAGATACGCAGTATTTT. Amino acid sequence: CASSLRDKSTDTQYF.

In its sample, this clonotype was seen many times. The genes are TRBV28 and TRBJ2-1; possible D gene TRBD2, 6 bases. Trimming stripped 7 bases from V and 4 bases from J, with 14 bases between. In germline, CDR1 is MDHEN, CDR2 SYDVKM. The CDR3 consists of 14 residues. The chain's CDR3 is CASTRRAGYNEQFF. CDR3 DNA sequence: TGTGCCAGCACTAGGAGGGCGGGTTACAATGAGCAGTTCTTC. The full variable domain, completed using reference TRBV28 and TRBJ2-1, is DVKVTQSSRYLVKRTGEKVFLECVQDMDHENMFWYRQDPGLGLRLIYFSYDVKMKEKGDIPEGYSVSREKKERFSLILESASTNQTSMYLCASTRRAGYNEQFFGPGTRLTVL.

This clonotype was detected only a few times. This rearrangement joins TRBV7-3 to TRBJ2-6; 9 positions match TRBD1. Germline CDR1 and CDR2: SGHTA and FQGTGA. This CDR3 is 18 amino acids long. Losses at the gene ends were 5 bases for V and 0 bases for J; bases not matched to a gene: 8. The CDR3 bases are TGTGCCAGCAGCACTAAACAGGGGGCACGCTCTGGGGCCAACGTCCTGACTTTC. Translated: CASSTKQGARSGANVLTF.

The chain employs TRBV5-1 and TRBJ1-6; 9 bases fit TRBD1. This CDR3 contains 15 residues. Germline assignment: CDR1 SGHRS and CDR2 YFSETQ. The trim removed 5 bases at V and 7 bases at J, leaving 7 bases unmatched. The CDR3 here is CASRSGTGPNSPLHF. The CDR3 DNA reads TGCGCCAGCAGGTCCGGGACAGGGCCGAATTCACCCCTCCACTTT. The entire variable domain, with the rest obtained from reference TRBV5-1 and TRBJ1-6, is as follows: KAGVTQTPRYLIKTRGQQVTLSCSPISGHRSVSWYQQTPGQGLQFLFEYFSETQRNKGNFPGRFSGRQFSNSRSEMNVSTLELGDSALYLCASRSGTGPNSPLHFGNGTRLTVT.

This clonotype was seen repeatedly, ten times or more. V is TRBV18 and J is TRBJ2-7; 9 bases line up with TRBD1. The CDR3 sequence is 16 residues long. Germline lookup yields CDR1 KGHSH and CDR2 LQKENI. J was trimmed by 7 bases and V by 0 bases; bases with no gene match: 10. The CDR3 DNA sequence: TGTGCCAGCTCACCACCGAAACCAGGGACAGGGCAAGAGCAGTACTTC. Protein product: CASSPPKPGTGQEQYF.

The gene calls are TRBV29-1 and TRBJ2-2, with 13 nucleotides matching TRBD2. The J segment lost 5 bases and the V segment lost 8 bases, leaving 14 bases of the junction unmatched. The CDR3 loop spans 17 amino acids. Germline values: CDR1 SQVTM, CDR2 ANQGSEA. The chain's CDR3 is CSTPGLAGTPRTGELFF. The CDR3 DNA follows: TGCAGCACGCCGGGACTAGCGGGAACCCCGCGGACCGGGGAGCTGTTTTTT.

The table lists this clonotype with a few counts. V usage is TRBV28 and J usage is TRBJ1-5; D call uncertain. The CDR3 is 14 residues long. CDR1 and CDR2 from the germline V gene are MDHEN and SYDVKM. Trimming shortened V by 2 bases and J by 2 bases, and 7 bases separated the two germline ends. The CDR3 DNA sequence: TGTGCCAGCAGTTTACAGGTCGGCAATCAGCCCCAGCATTTT. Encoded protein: CASSLQVGNQPQHF.